These 9 T cell receptor beta chains came from one sample sequenced in a study of blood T cell repertoires in COVID-19. Using immunoSEQ multiplex PCR, the repertoire was profiled, and TCRdb retains in-frame clones only, with some absent. The sample records about 97,000 clones, 75% to 90% being singletons. Source material: peripheral blood. These receptors were obtained from a woman between 65 and 79 years old with active or convalescent COVID-19.

This clone was seen just once. The rearrangement joins TRBV2 to TRBJ2-5; the match to TRBD1 covers 9 bases. CDR1 SNHLY and CDR2 FYNNEI come from the germline V gene. Trimming took 7 bases from V and 4 from J; bases not matched to a gene: 4. The CDR3 consists of 13 residues. The chain's CDR3 is CASTGTGLETQYF. The CDR3 coding sequence is TGTGCCAGCACCGGGACAGGGTTAGAGACCCAGTACTTC.

This clone showed up just a few times. CDR3 residues: CASSPPPGGQDTQYF. The CDR3 DNA follows: TGTGCCAGCAGCCCCCCGCCGGGGGGGCAAGATACGCAGTATTTT. The chain carries TRBV4-2 and TRBJ2-3; 8 bases are a match to TRBD2. The germline V gene encodes CDR1 LGHNA and CDR2 YNFKEQ. This CDR3 spans 15 amino acids. V gave up 4 bases and J gave up 5 bases; unmatched junction bases: 8.

The gene calls are TRBV10-2 and TRBJ1-3; D call uncertain. The CDR3 has 13 amino acids. Deletions cut 7 bases from V and 1 base from J, with 8 bases between. CDR1 and CDR2 (germline): WSHSY, SAAADI. CDR3 bases: TGCGCCAGCATAGACACTTCTGGAAACACCATATATTTT. Protein sequence: CASIDTSGNTIYF.

This sequence joins TRBV5-8 and TRBJ2-6, with 7 bases matching TRBD2. This CDR3 is built from 18 residues. J was trimmed by 2 bases and V by 7 bases; bases with no gene match: 15. The V gene's germline CDR1 is SGHTS and CDR2 YDEGEE. The CDR3 reads CASVSEGLKTTGANVLTF. The CDR3 nucleotides are TGTGCCAGCGTGTCGGAGGGACTAAAAACTACTGGGGCCAACGTCCTGACTTTC.

As concerns this clone: Other DNA sequences of this sample code for an identical CDR3. This sequence joins TRBV19 and TRBJ2-6; 8 bases map to TRBD1. Trimming took 6 bases from V and 2 from J; bases not matched to a gene: 3. The CDR3 length is 15 residues. CDR1 LNHDA and CDR2 SQIVND come from the germline V gene (reference sequence). In DNA form, the CDR3 reads TGTGCCAGTAGCATGACAGGGGCTGGGGCCAACGTCCTGACTTTC. This sequence encodes CASSMTGAGANVLTF.

This chain links TRBV19 with TRBJ2-7; TRBD1 agrees at 8 bases. Losses at the gene ends were 6 bases for V and 0 bases for J; bases not matched to a gene: 10. The CDR3 consists of 16 residues. CDR1 and CDR2 (germline): LNHDA, SQIVND (reference sequence). CDR3 region: CASSKTGTGDSYEQYF. As DNA, the CDR3 is TGTGCCAGTAGCAAGACCGGGACAGGTGACTCCTACGAGCAGTACTTC.

The rearrangement joins TRBV4-2 to TRBJ2-3; 7 bases map to TRBD1. In germline, CDR1 is LGHNA, CDR2 YNFKEQ. Trimming cost V 1 base and J 3 bases; bases outside gene matches: 7. The CDR3 is made up of 16 amino acids. The CDR3 coding sequence is TGTGCCAGCAGCCAAGGGAGTCAGGGGGTAACAGATACGCAGTATTTT. This encodes CASSQGSQGVTDTQYF.

The CDR3 loop is CASSPPRLAGINTQYF. CDR3 DNA: TGTGCCAGCAGCCCGCCTAGACTAGCGGGAATTAATACGCAGTATTTT. The chain recombines TRBV14 with TRBJ2-3; the match to TRBD2 covers 11 bases. The CDR3 totals 16 residues. The germline V gene has CDR1 SGHDN and CDR2 FVKESK. After removal of 4 bases from V and 7 bases from J, the junction contained 10 bases not matched to a gene.

The V call is TRBV6-5, the J call TRBJ2-2, with D maybe TRBD1 (7 bases). The V and J ends lost 5 bases and 4 bases respectively, with 14 bases between them. The CDR3 is 15 residues long. Germline values: CDR1 MNHEY, CDR2 SVGAGI. CDR3 amino acids: CASSRGTVGTGELFF. CDR3 nucleotides: TGTGCCAGCAGTCGCGGGACAGTGGGCACCGGGGAGCTGTTTTTT.